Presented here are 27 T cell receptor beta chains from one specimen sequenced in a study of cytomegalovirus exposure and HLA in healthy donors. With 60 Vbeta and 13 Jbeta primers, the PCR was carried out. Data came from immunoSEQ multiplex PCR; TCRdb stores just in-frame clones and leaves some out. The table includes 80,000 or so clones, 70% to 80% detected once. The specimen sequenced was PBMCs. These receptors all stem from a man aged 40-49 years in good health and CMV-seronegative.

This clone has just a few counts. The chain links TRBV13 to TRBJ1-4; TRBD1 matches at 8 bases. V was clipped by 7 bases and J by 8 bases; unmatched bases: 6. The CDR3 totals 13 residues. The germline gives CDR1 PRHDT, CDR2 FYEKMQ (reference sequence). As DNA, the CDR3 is TGTGCCAGCAAGGACAGGGAACAGGAAAAACTGTTTTTT. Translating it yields CASKDREQEKLFF. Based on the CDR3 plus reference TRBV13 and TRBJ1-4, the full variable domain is AAGVIQSPRHLIKEKRETATLKCYPIPRHDTVYWYQQGPGQDPQFLISFYEKMQSDKGSIPDRFSAQQFSDYHSELNMSSLELGDSALYFCASKDREQEKLFFGSGTQLSVL.

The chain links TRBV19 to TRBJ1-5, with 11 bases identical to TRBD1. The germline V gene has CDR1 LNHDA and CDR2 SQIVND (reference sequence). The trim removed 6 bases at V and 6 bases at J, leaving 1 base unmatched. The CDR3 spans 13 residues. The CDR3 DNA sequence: TGTGCCAGTAGCGGACAGGGGGCTCAGCCCCAGCATTTT. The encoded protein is CASSGQGAQPQHF.

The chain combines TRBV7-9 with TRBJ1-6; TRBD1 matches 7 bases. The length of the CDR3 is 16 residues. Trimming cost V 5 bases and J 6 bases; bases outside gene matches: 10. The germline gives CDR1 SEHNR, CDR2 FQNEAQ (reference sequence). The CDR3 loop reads CASSAAPRDSNSPLHF. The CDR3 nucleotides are TGTGCCAGCAGCGCCGCCCCCCGGGACAGTAATTCACCCCTCCACTTT.

The CDR3 is CASSDSGGGDEQFF. CDR3 DNA: TGTGCCAGCAGTGACTCCGGAGGGGGGGATGAGCAGTTCTTC. The V call is TRBV6-4, the J call TRBJ2-1; a possible D gene is TRBD2 (7 bases). Germline V gene sequence: CDR1 MRHNA, CDR2 SNTAGT. The CDR3 consists of 14 residues. V gave up 0 bases and J gave up 8 bases, with 11 bases separating them.

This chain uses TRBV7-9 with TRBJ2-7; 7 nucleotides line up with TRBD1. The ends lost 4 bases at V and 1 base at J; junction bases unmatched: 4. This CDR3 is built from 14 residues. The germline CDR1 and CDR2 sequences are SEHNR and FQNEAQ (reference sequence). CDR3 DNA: TGTGCCAGCAGCTCGCAGGGACAGTCCTACGAGCAGTACTTC. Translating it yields CASSSQGQSYEQYF.

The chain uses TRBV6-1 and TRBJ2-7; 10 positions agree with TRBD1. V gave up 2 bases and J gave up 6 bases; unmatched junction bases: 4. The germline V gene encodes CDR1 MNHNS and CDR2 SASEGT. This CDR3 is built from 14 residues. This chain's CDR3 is CASSERQGAGEQYF. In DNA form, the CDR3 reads TGTGCCAGCAGTGAAAGACAGGGGGCAGGCGAGCAGTACTTC.

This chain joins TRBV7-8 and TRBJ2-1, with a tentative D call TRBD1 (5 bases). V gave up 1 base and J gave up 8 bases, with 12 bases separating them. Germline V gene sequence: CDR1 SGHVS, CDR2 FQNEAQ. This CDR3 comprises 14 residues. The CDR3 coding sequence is TGTGCCAGCAGCTTAGGGTCGCAGGGATATGAGCAGTTCTTC. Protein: CASSLGSQGYEQFF.

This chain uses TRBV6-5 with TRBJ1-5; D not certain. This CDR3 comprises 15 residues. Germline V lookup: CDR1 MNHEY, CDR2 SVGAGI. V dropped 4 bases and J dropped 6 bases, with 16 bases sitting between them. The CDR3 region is CASSSGPGGSQPQHF. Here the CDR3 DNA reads TGTGCCAGCAGTTCCGGGCCCGGAGGCAGTCAGCCCCAGCATTTT.

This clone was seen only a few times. In DNA form, the CDR3 reads TGCGCCAGCAGCTTGCGGACACCTAACTATGGCTACACCTTC. As protein: CASSLRTPNYGYTF. The chain joins TRBV5-1 to TRBJ1-2, with D perhaps matching TRBD1 (5 bases). The germline CDR1 and CDR2 sequences are SGHRS and YFSETQ. V lost 1 base to trimming and J lost 0 bases, with 7 bases between them. This CDR3 is built from 14 residues. The whole variable domain, remainder taken from reference TRBV5-1 and TRBJ1-2, is KAGVTQTPRYLIKTRGQQVTLSCSPISGHRSVSWYQQTPGQGLQFLFEYFSETQRNKGNFPGRFSGRQFSNSRSEMNVSTLELGDSALYLCASSLRTPNYGYTFGSGTRLTVV.

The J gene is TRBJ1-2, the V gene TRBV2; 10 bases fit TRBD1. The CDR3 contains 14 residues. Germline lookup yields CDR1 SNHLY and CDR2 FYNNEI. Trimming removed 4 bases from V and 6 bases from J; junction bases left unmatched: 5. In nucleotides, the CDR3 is TGTGCCAGCAGTGGGGGACAGGGGTCTCATGGCTACACCTTC. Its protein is CASSGGQGSHGYTF.

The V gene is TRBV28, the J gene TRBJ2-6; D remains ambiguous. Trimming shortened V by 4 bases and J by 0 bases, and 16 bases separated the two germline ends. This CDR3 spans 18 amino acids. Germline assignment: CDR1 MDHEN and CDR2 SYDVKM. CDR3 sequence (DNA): TGTGCCAGCAGTTCCCGGCAGCCACGGGTCTCTGGGGCCAACGTCCTGACTTTC. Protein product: CASSSRQPRVSGANVLTF.

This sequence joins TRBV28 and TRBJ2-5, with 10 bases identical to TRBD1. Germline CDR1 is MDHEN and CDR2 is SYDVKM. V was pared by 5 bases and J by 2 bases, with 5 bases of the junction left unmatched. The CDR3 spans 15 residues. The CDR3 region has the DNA TGTGCCAGCAGTCGTGACAGGGGGCGGCAAGAGACCCAGTACTTC. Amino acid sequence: CASSRDRGRQETQYF.

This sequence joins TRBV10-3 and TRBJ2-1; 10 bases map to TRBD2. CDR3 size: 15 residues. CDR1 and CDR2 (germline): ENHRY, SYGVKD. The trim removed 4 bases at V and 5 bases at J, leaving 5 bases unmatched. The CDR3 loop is CAISGVAGGDNEQFF. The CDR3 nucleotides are TGTGCCATCAGTGGGGTAGCGGGGGGTGACAATGAGCAGTTCTTC.

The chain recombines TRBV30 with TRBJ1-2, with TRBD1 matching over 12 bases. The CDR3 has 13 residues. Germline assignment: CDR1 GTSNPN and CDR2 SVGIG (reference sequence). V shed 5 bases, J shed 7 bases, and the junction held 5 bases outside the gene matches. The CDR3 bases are TGTGCCTGGGGGACAGGGGGCTATAGTGGCTACACCTTC. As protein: CAWGTGGYSGYTF.

This CDR3 is CASGQGDYEQYF. The CDR3 DNA follows: TGCGCCAGCGGACAGGGGGACTACGAGCAGTACTTC. The V gene is TRBV5-1, the J gene TRBJ2-7, with 10 bases that match TRBD1. The CDR3 is 12 amino acids. Germline CDR1 SGHRS, CDR2 YFSETQ. The V and J ends lost 7 bases and 3 bases, in that order; junction bases with no gene match: 1.

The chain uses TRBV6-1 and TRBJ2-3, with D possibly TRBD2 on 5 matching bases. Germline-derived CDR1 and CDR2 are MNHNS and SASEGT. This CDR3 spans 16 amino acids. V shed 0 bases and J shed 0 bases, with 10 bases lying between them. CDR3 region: CASSEALGESTDTQYF. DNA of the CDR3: TGTGCCAGCAGTGAAGCGCTGGGAGAGAGCACAGATACGCAGTATTTT.

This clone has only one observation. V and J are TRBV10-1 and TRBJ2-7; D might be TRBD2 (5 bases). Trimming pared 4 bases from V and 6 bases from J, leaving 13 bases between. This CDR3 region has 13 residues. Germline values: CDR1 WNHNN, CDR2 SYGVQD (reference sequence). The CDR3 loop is CASSAREGGEQYF. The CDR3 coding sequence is TGCGCCAGCAGTGCACGGGAAGGAGGCGAGCAGTACTTC.

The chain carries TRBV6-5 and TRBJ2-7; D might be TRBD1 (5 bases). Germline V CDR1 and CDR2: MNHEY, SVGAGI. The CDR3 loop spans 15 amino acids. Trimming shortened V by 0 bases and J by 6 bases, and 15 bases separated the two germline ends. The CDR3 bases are TGTGCCAGCAGTTACTCCCGGTACAGGCTATGCGAGCAGTACTTC. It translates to CASSYSRYRLCEQYF.

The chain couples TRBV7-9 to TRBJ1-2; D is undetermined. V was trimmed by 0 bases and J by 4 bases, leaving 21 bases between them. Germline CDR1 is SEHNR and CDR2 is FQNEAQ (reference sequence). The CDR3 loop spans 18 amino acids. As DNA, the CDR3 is TGTGCCAGCAGCTTAGCGAGGGCGTTACAGAGAGAAATCTATGGCTACACCTTC. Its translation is CASSLARALQREIYGYTF.

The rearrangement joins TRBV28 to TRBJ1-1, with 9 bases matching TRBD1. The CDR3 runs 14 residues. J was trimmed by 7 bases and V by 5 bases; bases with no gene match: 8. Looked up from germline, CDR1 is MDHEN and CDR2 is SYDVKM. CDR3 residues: CASSLRTGVVEAFF. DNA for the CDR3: TGTGCCAGCAGTCTCCGGACAGGGGTGGTTGAAGCTTTCTTT.

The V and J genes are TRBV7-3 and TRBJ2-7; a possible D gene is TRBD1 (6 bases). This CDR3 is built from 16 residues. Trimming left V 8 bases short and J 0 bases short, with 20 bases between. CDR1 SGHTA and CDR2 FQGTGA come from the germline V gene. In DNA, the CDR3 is TGTGCCAGCTCCAAAGTACTCACAGGGAGCTCCTACGAGCAGTACTTC. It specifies CASSKVLTGSSYEQYF.

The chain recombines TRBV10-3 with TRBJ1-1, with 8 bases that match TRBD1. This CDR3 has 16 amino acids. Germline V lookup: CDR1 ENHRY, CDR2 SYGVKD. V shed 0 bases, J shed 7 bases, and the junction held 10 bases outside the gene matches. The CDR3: CAISESRGTGKDEAFF. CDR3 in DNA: TGTGCCATCAGTGAGTCGAGGGGGACAGGAAAGGATGAAGCTTTCTTT.

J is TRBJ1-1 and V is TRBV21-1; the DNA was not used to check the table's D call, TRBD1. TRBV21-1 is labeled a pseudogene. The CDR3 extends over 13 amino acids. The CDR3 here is CASSKIQEIEAFF. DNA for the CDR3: TGTGCCAGCAGCAAAATACAGGAGATTGAAGCTTTCTTT.

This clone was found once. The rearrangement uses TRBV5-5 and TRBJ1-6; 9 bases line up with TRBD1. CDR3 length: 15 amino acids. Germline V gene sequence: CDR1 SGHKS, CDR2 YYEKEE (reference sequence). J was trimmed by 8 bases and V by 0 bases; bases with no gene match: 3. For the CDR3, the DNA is TGTGCCAGCAGCTTGGAGGGACAGGGCTATTCACCCCTCCACTTT. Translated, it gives CASSLEGQGYSPLHF.

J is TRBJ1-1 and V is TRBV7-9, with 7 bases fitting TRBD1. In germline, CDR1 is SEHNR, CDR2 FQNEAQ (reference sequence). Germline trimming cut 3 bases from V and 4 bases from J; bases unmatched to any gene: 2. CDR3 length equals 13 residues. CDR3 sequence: CASSFQGGTEAFF. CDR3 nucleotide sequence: TGTGCCAGCAGCTTTCAGGGGGGCACTGAAGCTTTCTTT.

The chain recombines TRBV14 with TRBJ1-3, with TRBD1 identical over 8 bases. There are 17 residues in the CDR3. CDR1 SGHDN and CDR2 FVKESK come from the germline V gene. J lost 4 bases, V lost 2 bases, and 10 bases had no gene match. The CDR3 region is CASSQLSTGATGNTIYF. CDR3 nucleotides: TGTGCCAGCAGCCAACTCTCGACAGGGGCAACAGGAAACACCATATATTTT.

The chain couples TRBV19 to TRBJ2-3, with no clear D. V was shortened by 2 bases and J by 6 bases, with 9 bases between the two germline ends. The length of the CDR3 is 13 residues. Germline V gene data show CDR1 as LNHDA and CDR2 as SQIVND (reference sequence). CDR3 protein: CASSIRLSDTQYF. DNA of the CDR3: TGTGCCAGTAGTATAAGACTTTCTGATACGCAGTATTTT. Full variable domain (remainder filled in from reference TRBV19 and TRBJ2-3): DGGITQSPKYLFRKEGQNVTLSCEQNLNHDAMYWYRQDPGQGLRLIYYSQIVNDFQKGDIAEGYSVSREKKESFPLTVTSAQKNPTAFYLCASSIRLSDTQYFGPGTRLTVL.